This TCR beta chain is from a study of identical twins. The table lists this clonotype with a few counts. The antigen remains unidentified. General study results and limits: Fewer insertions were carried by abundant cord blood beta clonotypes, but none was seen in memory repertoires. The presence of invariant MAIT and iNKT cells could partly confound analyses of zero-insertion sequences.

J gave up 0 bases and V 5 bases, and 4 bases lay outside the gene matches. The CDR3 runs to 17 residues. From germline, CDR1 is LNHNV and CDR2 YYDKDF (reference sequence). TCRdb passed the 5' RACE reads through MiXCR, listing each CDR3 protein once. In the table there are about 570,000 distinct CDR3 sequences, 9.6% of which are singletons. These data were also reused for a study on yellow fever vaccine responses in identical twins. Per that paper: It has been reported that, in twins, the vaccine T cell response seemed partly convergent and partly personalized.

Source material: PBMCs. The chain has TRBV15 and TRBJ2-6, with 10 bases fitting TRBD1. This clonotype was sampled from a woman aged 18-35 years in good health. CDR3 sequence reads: CATSPRTGGSGANVLTF. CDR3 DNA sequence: TGTGCCACCAGCCCCAGGACAGGGGGCTCTGGGGCCAACGTCCTGACTTTC.